Below are 10 T cell receptor beta chains sequenced from a single sample in a study of blood T cell repertoires in COVID-19. The method was immunoSEQ multiplex PCR; TCRdb's version includes in-frame clones alone and lacks a portion of them. The sample includes around 67,000 clones, approximately 90% seen only once; the top ten take approximately 19%. Sample: peripheral blood. The receptors derive from a woman aged 80 or older with acute or convalescent COVID-19.

The rearrangement joins TRBV5-1 to TRBJ1-3; no firm D call. V lost 6 bases and J 0 bases, leaving 10 bases between the germline ends. Looked up from germline, CDR1 is SGHRS and CDR2 is YFSETQ. The CDR3 totals 14 residues. In DNA, the CDR3 is TGCGCCAGCAAGGAGGGCAGCTCTGGAAACACCATATATTTT. Its translation: CASKEGSSGNTIYF.

This sequence joins TRBV5-4 and TRBJ1-2; unclear D gene. CDR1 and CDR2 (germline): SGHNT, YYREEE (reference sequence). V was clipped by 0 bases and J by 6 bases, with 18 bases between them. CDR3 length equals 16 residues. The CDR3 here is CASSLDRHPPSDGYTF. In nucleotides, the CDR3 is TGTGCCAGCAGCTTGGACAGACACCCACCCTCCGATGGCTACACCTTC.

The chain has TRBV5-1 and TRBJ2-5; the D gene is possibly TRBD2 (7 bases). CDR1 SGHRS and CDR2 YFSETQ come from the germline V gene. V lost 4 bases and J 5 bases, leaving 12 bases between the germline ends. CDR3 length: 13 residues. This CDR3 is CASSAQGGETQYF. CDR3 sequence (DNA): TGCGCCAGCAGCGCACAGGGAGGGGAGACCCAGTACTTC.

This clone showed up just once. This chain uses TRBV7-2 with TRBJ2-2, with 8 positions matching TRBD2. Trimming at V came to 3 bases and at J to 4 bases, leaving 4 bases not matched to a gene. CDR3 length equals 15 residues. In germline, CDR1 is SGHTA, CDR2 FQGNSA. CDR3 nucleotide sequence: TGTGCCAGCAGCTTGCGGGGGGCGTCCACCGGGGAGCTGTTTTTT. This encodes CASSLRGASTGELFF. Using reference TRBV7-2 and TRBJ2-2 for the parts outside the CDR3, the full variable domain is GAGVSQSPSNKVTEKGKDVELRCDPISGHTALYWYRQSLGQGLEFLIYFQGNSAPDKSGLPSDRFSAERTGGSVSTLTIQRTQQEDSAVYLCASSLRGASTGELFFGEGSRLTVL.

V and J are TRBV5-1 and TRBJ2-2; 10 nucleotides line up with TRBD1. CDR1 SGHRS and CDR2 YFSETQ come from the germline V gene. V was clipped by 4 bases and J by 9 bases; unmatched bases: 9. The CDR3 extends over 15 amino acids. The CDR3 spells CASSDGTGESRELFF. CDR3 bases: TGCGCCAGCAGCGACGGGACAGGGGAAAGCCGGGAGCTGTTTTTT.

V usage is TRBV5-6 and J usage is TRBJ1-2; 7 bases are shared with TRBD1. CDR1 is SGHDT and CDR2 is YYEEEE in the germline V gene. V dropped 4 bases and J dropped 2; count of bases not matched to a gene: 8. The CDR3 loop spans 15 amino acids. The CDR3 sequence is CASSPTGRSNYGYTF. The CDR3 DNA is TGTGCCAGCAGCCCGACAGGGAGGTCGAACTATGGCTACACCTTC. Supplemented by reference TRBV5-6 and TRBJ1-2, the full variable domain reads DAGVTQSPTHLIKTRGQQVTLRCSPKSGHDTVSWYQQALGQGPQFIFQYYEEEERQRGNFPDRFSGHQFPNYSSELNVNALLLGDSALYLCASSPTGRSNYGYTFGSGTRLTVV.

V usage is TRBV11-3 and J usage is TRBJ2-1; D is possibly TRBD1 (5 bases). Germline CDR1 reads SGHNT; CDR2 reads YENEEA. V shed 1 base and J shed 7 bases, with 5 bases lying between them. CDR3 length: 12 residues. For the CDR3, the DNA is TGTGCCAGCAGCTTAGCAGGGAATGAGCAGTTCTTC. Translated: CASSLAGNEQFF.

CDR3 sequence (DNA): TGTGCCAGCTCAATATCACTACAGGGAATGATAGGCTACACCTTC. This sequence encodes CASSISLQGMIGYTF. The chain links TRBV18 to TRBJ1-2; D is perhaps TRBD1 (6 bases). Germline CDR1 KGHSH, CDR2 LQKENI. V lost 5 bases and J 8 bases, leaving 21 bases between the germline ends. The CDR3 spans 15 residues.

This chain joins TRBV7-9 and TRBJ2-7; 7 bases align to TRBD1. Per the germline V gene, CDR1 is SEHNR and CDR2 is FQNEAQ (reference sequence). The CDR3 has 14 residues. The V and J ends lost 5 bases and 3 bases, in that order; junction bases with no gene match: 7. The CDR3 here is CASSPTGPDYEQYF. CDR3 bases: TGTGCCAGCAGCCCGACAGGGCCTGACTACGAGCAGTACTTC.

This chain joins TRBV4-1 and TRBJ1-3; 7 nucleotides align to TRBD1. This CDR3 has 15 amino acids. Germline V CDR1 and CDR2: MGHRA, YSYEKL. J gave up 3 bases and V 1 base, and 3 bases lay outside the gene matches. This chain's CDR3 is CASSQADRVGNTIYF. The CDR3 region has the DNA TGCGCCAGCAGCCAAGCCGACAGGGTTGGAAACACCATATATTTT.